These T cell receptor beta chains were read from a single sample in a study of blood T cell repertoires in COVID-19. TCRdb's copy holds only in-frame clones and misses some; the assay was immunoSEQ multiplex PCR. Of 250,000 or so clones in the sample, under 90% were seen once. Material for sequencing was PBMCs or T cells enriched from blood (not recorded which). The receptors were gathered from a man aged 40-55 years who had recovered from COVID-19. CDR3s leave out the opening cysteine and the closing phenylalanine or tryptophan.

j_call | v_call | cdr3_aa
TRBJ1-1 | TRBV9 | ASNLGQANTEAF
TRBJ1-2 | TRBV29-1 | SVEGTN
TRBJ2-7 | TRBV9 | ASSRAPGLAGDEQY
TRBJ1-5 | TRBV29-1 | SVAGFNQPQH
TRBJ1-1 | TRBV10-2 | ASASPRDTEAF
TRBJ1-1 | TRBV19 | ASSEGATEAF
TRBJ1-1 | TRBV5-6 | ASSLGSGLRNTEAF
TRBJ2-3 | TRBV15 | ATSRPRGSTDTQY
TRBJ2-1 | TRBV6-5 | ASNLAGVHSSEQF
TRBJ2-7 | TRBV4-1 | ASSQDWDRGNEQY
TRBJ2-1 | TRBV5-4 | ASSEGLAGNNEQF